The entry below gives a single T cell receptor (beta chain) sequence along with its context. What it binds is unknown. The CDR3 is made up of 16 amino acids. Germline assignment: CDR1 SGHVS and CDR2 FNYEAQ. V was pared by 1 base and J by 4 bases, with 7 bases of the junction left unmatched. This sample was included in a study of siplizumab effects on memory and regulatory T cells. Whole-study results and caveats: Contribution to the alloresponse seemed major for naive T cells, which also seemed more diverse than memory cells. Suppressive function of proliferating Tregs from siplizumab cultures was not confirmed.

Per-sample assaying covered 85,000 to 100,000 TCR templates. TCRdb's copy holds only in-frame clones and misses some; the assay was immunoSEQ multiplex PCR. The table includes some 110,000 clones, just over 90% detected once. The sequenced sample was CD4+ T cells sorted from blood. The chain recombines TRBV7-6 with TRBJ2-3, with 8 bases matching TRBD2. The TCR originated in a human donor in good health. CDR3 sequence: CASSLGAGGGADTQYF. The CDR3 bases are TGTGCCAGCAGCTTAGGGGCGGGGGGCGGCGCAGATACGCAGTATTTT.